This T cell receptor beta chain was found in a study of cytomegalovirus exposure and HLA in healthy donors. Broader study findings: According to the study, 160 or so TCR beta chains were cytomegalovirus-associated.

Primers: 60 Vbeta forward and 13 Jbeta reverse. Measured with immunoSEQ multiplex PCR; TCRdb has only the in-frame clones, and not every one. Among about 160,000 clones, roughly 77% were seen once, and the ten largest hold under 2%. V dropped 3 bases and J dropped 0 bases, with 11 bases sitting between them. The CDR3 is 16 amino acids. Germline-derived CDR1 and CDR2 are MGHRA and YSYEKL. A word on this clone: The target antigen is unknown.

The material sequenced was PBMCs. The sequence came from a woman aged 18 to 35 in good health and CMV-seronegative. The J gene is TRBJ1-4, the V gene TRBV4-1; D is unclear. CDR3 sequence: CASSHLPQPTNEKLFF. The CDR3 coding sequence is TGCGCCAGCAGCCACCTCCCACAGCCAACTAATGAAAAACTGTTTTTT.